The subject of this entry is one T cell receptor beta chain. Its antigen is not known. PCR involved 60 Vbeta and 13 Jbeta primers. TCRdb's copy holds only in-frame clones and misses some; the assay was immunoSEQ multiplex PCR. The sample contains 150,000 to 200,000 clones, about 82% of which appear only once. This entry belongs to a study of cytomegalovirus exposure and HLA in healthy donors. Study observations and caveats: It is likely that the observed cluster of highly shared sequence variants was a sequencing artifact.

The CDR3 runs 15 residues. Unmatched junction bases numbered 9, after V lost 4 bases and J lost 2 bases. Germline V gene data show CDR1 as SGHRS and CDR2 as YFSETQ. Sequencing was performed on PBMCs. The clonotype originates from a woman between 50 and 59 years old in good health and CMV-seronegative. This chain connects TRBV5-1 to TRBJ2-7, with TRBD2 matching 7 bases. CDR3 bases: TGCGCCAGCAGCCCCTTTGCGGGAGTCGCCTACGAGCAGTACTTC. Its protein is CASSPFAGVAYEQYF.